The clone carrying this TCR beta chain has a handful of counts. The data were taken from a study of shared clonotypes between healthy human individuals. Turning to the study itself: CD4 naive and CD4 memory each took three plates per donor, while CD8 naive took two and CD8 memory one.

Adult Caucasians living in Nashville, Tennessee made up all of the donors. Produced via immunoSEQ multiplex PCR; TCRdb's table is partial and in-frame only. Found here are some 2,100,000 clones, under 97% of them singletons; the top ten hold 0.13%. The sample consisted of naive CD4+ T cells sorted from blood. Stated subset: CD45RA+ positively selected. The sequence was collected from a man aged 18 to 35 in good health.

CDR3 DNA: TGCGCCAGCAGCATTGACCCGGGACAGGGGGATAGTGGCTACACCTTC. This codes for CASSIDPGQGDSGYTF. The chain links TRBV5-1 to TRBJ1-2, with TRBD1 identical over 11 bases. V lost 4 bases and J lost 7; bases outside the gene matches: 12. This CDR3 contains 16 residues. From germline, CDR1 is SGHRS and CDR2 YFSETQ.